This T cell receptor beta chain is drawn from a study of blood T cell repertoires in COVID-19. Deletions cut 0 bases from V and 5 bases from J, with 7 bases between. CDR3 length equals 13 residues. The V gene's germline CDR1 is MNHEY and CDR2 SMNVEV (reference sequence). Some clones are missing from TCRdb's copy, which holds only in-frame ones; the method was immunoSEQ multiplex PCR. The sample records fewer than 250,000 clones, roughly 85% being singletons. This TCR came from a man aged 30 to 39 who had recovered from COVID-19. This chain links TRBV27 with TRBJ1-1; D is possibly TRBD1 (5 bases). Source material: PBMCs or T cells enriched from blood (not recorded which). In DNA, the CDR3 is TGTGCCAGCAGTTTATCACAGGTGACTGAAGCTTTCTTT. It yields the protein CASSLSQVTEAFF.